This T cell receptor (beta chain) emerged from a study of T-cell reconstitution after alpha-beta-depleted transplantation in children. This clonotype has more than one count but fewer than ten. The CDR3 has 14 amino acids. Germline-derived CDR1 and CDR2 are MNHEY and SMNVEV (reference sequence). Trimming took off 2 bases at V and 4 bases at J, with 8 bases between the two ends. TCRbeta library construction was performed incorporating unique molecular identifiers. A single record per CDR3 protein comes from TCRdb applying MiXCR to the PCR reads. Altogether around 360,000 distinct CDR3 sequences are present, around a tenth being singletons, with the ten largest covering 2% to 3%.

This chain connects TRBV27 to TRBJ2-2, with D tentatively TRBD2 (5 bases). The TCR originated in a human donor who donated a stem cell graft to a child with acute lymphoblastic leukemia. Sequences were derived from PBMCs from the stem cell graft donor, sampled from the stem cell graft. CDR3 coding DNA: TGTGCCAGCAGTTTAAATCGGGGCACCGGGGAGCTGTTTTTT. It codes for CASSLNRGTGELFF.